Each of the 25 T cell receptor beta chains below was sequenced from the same sample in a study of beta chain features in type 1 diabetes. Of the isolated RNA, all was reverse transcribed, and so the sequenced material was expressed TCRB transcripts. The method was immunoSEQ multiplex PCR; TCRdb's version includes in-frame clones alone and lacks a portion of them. The sample has 680,000 or so clones, around 15% seen once. The sample comprised naive CD4+ T cells from blood. The receptors stem from a young man in good health.

This clone appeared many times. The genes are TRBV4-1 and TRBJ2-4; D assignment may be TRBD1 or TRBD2 (5 bases each). In germline, CDR1 is MGHRA, CDR2 YSYEKL. CDR3 length: 14 amino acids. V was clipped by 5 bases and J by 4 bases, with 12 bases between them. CDR3 DNA sequence: TGCGCCAGCAGCTCCCCGGGGCGGAAAAACATTCAGTACTTC. Its protein is CASSSPGRKNIQYF.

This clone showed up just a few times. The chain links TRBV18 to TRBJ2-7, with D perhaps matching TRBD1 (5 bases). The V gene lost 4 bases and the J gene lost 0 bases, with 16 bases spanning the gap. Looked up from germline, CDR1 is KGHSH and CDR2 is LQKENI. This CDR3 has 16 amino acids. The CDR3 DNA reads TGTGCCAGCTCACGGCCATTCCAGGGTGGCTCCTACGAGCAGTACTTC. Its protein product is CASSRPFQGGSYEQYF.

The chain links TRBV7-2 to TRBJ2-7; TRBD1 agrees at 12 bases. Germline-derived CDR1 and CDR2 are SGHTA and FQGNSA. With V trimmed by 0 bases and J by 0 bases, 9 bases remained unmatched. This CDR3 has 19 residues. As DNA, the CDR3 is TGTGCCAGCAGCTTAGCGCTCGGGACAGGGGGCAAAAGCTCCTACGAGCAGTACTTC. As protein: CASSLALGTGGKSSYEQYF. Full variable domain (remainder filled in from reference TRBV7-2 and TRBJ2-7): GAGVSQSPSNKVTEKGKDVELRCDPISGHTALYWYRQSLGQGLEFLIYFQGNSAPDKSGLPSDRFSAERTGGSVSTLTIQRTQQEDSAVYLCASSLALGTGGKSSYEQYFGPGTRLTVT.

In its sample, this clone was seen many times. This chain links TRBV28 with TRBJ2-4; TRBD1 aligns across 12 bases. The CDR3 runs 16 residues. V dropped 4 bases and J dropped 7; count of bases not matched to a gene: 8. Per the germline V gene, CDR1 is MDHEN and CDR2 is SYDVKM. The CDR3 reads CASSSPGQGALNIQYF. In DNA form, the CDR3 reads TGTGCCAGCAGTTCTCCGGGACAGGGGGCTTTGAACATTCAGTACTTC.

This clone appeared a few times. V gene TRBV5-1 combines with J gene TRBJ2-7, with a tentative D call TRBD1 (6 bases). The germline gives CDR1 SGHRS, CDR2 YFSETQ. CDR3 length: 14 residues. V lost 6 bases and J lost 2, with 15 bases in between. CDR3 sequence reads: CASNEQGAPYEQYF. The CDR3 DNA reads TGCGCCAGCAATGAACAGGGAGCCCCCTACGAGCAGTACTTC.

This clone occurred a few times. This chain links TRBV28 with TRBJ1-5; D ambiguous. Per the germline V gene, CDR1 is MDHEN and CDR2 is SYDVKM. V was cut by 6 bases and J by 0 bases, with 12 bases left in between. CDR3 size: 15 residues. The CDR3 DNA reads as TGTGCCAGCAGATCCCTCGTGAATAGCAATCAGCCCCAGCATTTT. Amino acids: CASRSLVNSNQPQHF.

The chain employs TRBV30 and TRBJ1-1; D gene unclear. Trimming took 5 bases from V and 4 from J, leaving 11 bases between them. Germline values: CDR1 GTSNPN, CDR2 SVGIG (reference sequence). The length of the CDR3 is 12 residues. CDR3 in amino acids: CAWDLGGTEAFF. CDR3 nucleotides: TGTGCCTGGGACCTTGGAGGCACTGAAGCTTTCTTT. Full variable domain (outside the CDR3, taken from reference TRBV30 and TRBJ1-1): SQTIHQWPATLVQPVGSPLSLECTVEGTSNPNLYWYRQAAGRGLQLLFYSVGIGQISSEVPQNLSASRPQDRQFILSSKKLLLSDSGFYLCAWDLGGTEAFFGQGTRLTVV.

CDR3 sequence: CASSSVTVHNEQFF. The CDR3 DNA reads as TGCGCCAGCAGCTCGGTGACAGTCCACAATGAGCAGTTCTTC. The chain recombines TRBV5-1 with TRBJ2-1, with D possibly TRBD1 on 5 matching bases. The V end lost 3 bases, the J end lost 5 bases, and 12 bases lay between the germline ends. The CDR3 is made up of 14 amino acids. Germline V gene data show CDR1 as SGHRS and CDR2 as YFSETQ.

The sample holds one count of this clone. V and J are TRBV6-5 and TRBJ2-3; D is unclear. V dropped 2 bases and J dropped 2 bases, with 8 bases sitting between them. This CDR3 has 14 amino acids. Germline CDR1 reads MNHEY; CDR2 reads SVGAGI. In nucleotides, the CDR3 is TGTGCCAGCAGTTACAGCACCTACACAGATACGCAGTATTTT. Translation gives CASSYSTYTDTQYF.

This rearrangement joins TRBV6-5 to TRBJ1-5; 8 positions agree with TRBD1. This CDR3 contains 14 residues. Germline CDR1 MNHEY, CDR2 SVGAGI. Trimming took 5 bases from V and 6 from J; bases not matched to a gene: 6. CDR3 in amino acids: CASSPTGGSQPQHF. For the CDR3, the DNA is TGTGCCAGCAGTCCCACAGGGGGAAGTCAGCCCCAGCATTTT.

The chain links TRBV29-1 to TRBJ1-4, with 8 bases aligning to TRBD1. The germline CDR1 and CDR2 sequences are SQVTM and ANQGSEA. With 4 bases clipped from V and 5 bases from J, the junction kept 9 bases outside the gene matches. This CDR3 spans 15 amino acids. The CDR3 here is CSVGLGNRGNEKLFF. CDR3 DNA: TGCAGCGTTGGATTGGGTAACAGGGGGAATGAAAAACTGTTTTTT. Combining the CDR3 with reference TRBV29-1 and TRBJ1-4 gives the whole variable domain SAVISQKPSRDICQRGTSLTIQCQVDSQVTMMFWYRQQPGQSLTLIATANQGSEATYESGFVIDKFPISRPNLTFSTLTVSNMSPEDSSIYLCSVGLGNRGNEKLFFGSGTQLSVL.

The V gene is TRBV28, the J gene TRBJ2-7, with D possibly called TRBD1 or TRBD2 (6 bases each). CDR1 is MDHEN, CDR2 SYDVKM, per germline. The CDR3 contains 13 residues. The ends were cut back, 10 bases at V and 4 bases at J, with 17 bases in the middle. The CDR3 reads CANLGGHPYEQYF. CDR3 in DNA: TGTGCCAACTTGGGGGGACATCCATACGAGCAGTACTTC.

The rearrangement joins TRBV4-3 to TRBJ2-7; 9 bases map to TRBD1. With V trimmed by 4 bases and J by 4 bases, 17 bases remained unmatched. CDR3 length equals 18 residues. The germline gives CDR1 LGHNA, CDR2 YSLEER. CDR3 region: CASSLFSASGTGKYEQYF. The CDR3 coding sequence is TGCGCCAGCAGCCTCTTTAGCGCTTCCGGGACAGGGAAATACGAGCAGTACTTC.

This clone was found a few times. CDR3 region: CASSSGQGRETQYF. Here the CDR3 DNA reads TGTGCCAGCAGCTCCGGACAGGGGCGGGAGACCCAGTACTTC. V gene TRBV7-9 combines with J gene TRBJ2-5, with 9 bases matching TRBD1. The CDR3 extends over 14 amino acids. CDR1 and CDR2 from the germline V gene are SEHNR and FQNEAQ (reference sequence). The V segment lost 4 bases and the J segment 5 bases; nucleotides outside the gene matches: 5.

This chain joins TRBV7-6 and TRBJ2-4; 10 bases map to TRBD1. J was trimmed by 0 bases and V by 5 bases; bases with no gene match: 7. CDR1 is SGHVS, CDR2 FNYEAQ, per germline. The CDR3 consists of 17 residues. The CDR3 spells CASSETTGGLAKNIQYF. The CDR3 nucleotides read TGTGCCAGCAGCGAGACGACAGGGGGCTTAGCCAAAAACATTCAGTACTTC.

CDR3 region: CARSRDRTEETQYF. For the CDR3, the DNA is TGTGCCAGGTCAAGAGACCGTACCGAAGAGACCCAGTACTTC. This sequence joins TRBV21-1 and TRBJ2-5. TRBV21-1 is classified as a pseudogene. This CDR3 region has 14 residues.

This chain links TRBV5-1 with TRBJ2-7; D gene ambiguous. CDR3 size: 15 residues. Between the trimmed V and J ends, which lost 4 bases and 3 bases, there was a span of 17 bases. Germline CDR1 is SGHRS and CDR2 is YFSETQ. The CDR3: CASSKERSPLYEQYF. CDR3 bases: TGCGCCAGCAGCAAAGAAAGGTCCCCTCTCTACGAGCAGTACTTC.

V and J are TRBV4-1 and TRBJ2-3; TRBD2 matches at 12 bases. There are 16 residues in the CDR3. CDR1 and CDR2 from the germline V gene are MGHRA and YSYEKL. The junction had 4 bases not matched to a gene; V was cut back by 0 bases and J by 6 bases. CDR3 region: CASSQDASGGADTQYF. The CDR3, as DNA: TGCGCCAGCAGCCAAGACGCTAGCGGGGGGGCGGATACGCAGTATTTT.

This clone occurred a few times. This chain joins TRBV7-2 and TRBJ2-1, with TRBD2 matching over 7 bases. The V segment lost 1 base and the J segment 0 bases; nucleotides outside the gene matches: 3. Per the germline V gene, CDR1 is SGHTA and CDR2 is FQGNSA. CDR3 size: 16 residues. In nucleotides, the CDR3 is TGTGCCAGCAGCTTAGGAGCGGGGAGCTCCTACAATGAGCAGTTCTTC. Its protein product is CASSLGAGSSYNEQFF.

The chain carries TRBV7-3 and TRBJ2-1; D not resolved. CDR1 is SGHTA, CDR2 FQGTGA, per germline. Trimming pared 1 base from V and 10 bases from J, leaving 11 bases between. This CDR3 region has 13 residues. The CDR3 region is CASSLISFGEQFF. In DNA form, the CDR3 reads TGTGCCAGCAGCTTAATCTCCTTCGGGGAGCAGTTCTTC.

A few counts support this clone. The chain recombines TRBV4-3 with TRBJ1-5; D perhaps matches TRBD1 (6 bases). Trimming shortened V by 0 bases and J by 3 bases, and 12 bases separated the two germline ends. This CDR3 contains 16 residues. Germline values: CDR1 LGHNA, CDR2 YSLEER. The CDR3, as DNA: TGCGCCAGCAGCCAAGATCTGACAGGTCACAATCAGCCCCAGCATTTT. As protein: CASSQDLTGHNQPQHF.

The V gene is TRBV18, the J gene TRBJ2-3, with D tentatively TRBD1 (6 bases). From germline, CDR1 is KGHSH and CDR2 LQKENI. Trimming left V 4 bases short and J 6 bases short, with 17 bases between. The CDR3 loop spans 15 amino acids. The CDR3 DNA sequence: TGTGCCAGCTCACTCAACCCGGCAAGGGGGGATACGCAGTATTTT. Translation: CASSLNPARGDTQYF.

The chain couples TRBV11-1 to TRBJ2-2; TRBD1 agrees at 10 bases. The CDR3 length is 15 residues. Trimming at V came to 5 bases and at J to 5 bases, leaving 5 bases not matched to a gene. Germline assignment: CDR1 SGHAT and CDR2 FQDESV (reference sequence). The CDR3 here is CASSPGQGRTGELFF. CDR3 DNA: TGTGCCAGCAGCCCGGGACAGGGGCGAACCGGGGAGCTGTTTTTT.

A few counts support this clone. This chain joins TRBV7-8 and TRBJ2-2; weak D call: TRBD2 (6 bases). V shed 0 bases and J shed 1 base, with 9 bases lying between them. CDR3 size: 16 residues. Germline CDR1 reads SGHVS; CDR2 reads FQNEAQ. As DNA, the CDR3 is TGTGCCAGCAGCTTAGCCGGGACTTTGAACACCGGGGAGCTGTTTTTT. It encodes CASSLAGTLNTGELFF.

The chain links TRBV25-1 to TRBJ2-3; no definite D call. Germline values: CDR1 MGHDK, CDR2 SYGVNS. CDR3 size: 12 residues. Trimming cost V 4 bases and J 6 bases, with 8 bases left between them. This chain's CDR3 is CASSGPLDTQYF. CDR3 sequence (DNA): TGTGCCAGCAGTGGGCCGTTGGATACGCAGTATTTT. Full variable domain (remainder filled in from reference TRBV25-1 and TRBJ2-3): EADIYQTPRYLVIGTGKKITLECSQTMGHDKMYWYQQDPGMELHLIHYSYGVNSTEKGDLSSESTVSRIRTEHFPLTLESARPSHTSQYLCASSGPLDTQYFGPGTRLTVL.